This T cell receptor beta chain came from a study of blood T cell repertoires in COVID-19. Sequencing was performed with immunoSEQ multiplex PCR; in TCRdb, only in-frame clones are kept and a portion is missing. The repertoire consists of about 190,000 clones, with 82% occurring once and the leading ten covering 4% to 6.5%. This TCR came from a woman aged 55-75 years with acute COVID-19. The sample was PBMCs or T cells enriched from blood (not recorded which).

CDR3 amino acids: CATSDGEGPTSDTQYF. The CDR3 DNA is TGTGCCACCAGTGATGGGGAGGGCCCGACTAGCGATACGCAGTATTTT. The genes are TRBV24-1 and TRBJ2-3, with 7 bases aligning to TRBD2. The CDR3 contains 16 residues. The V and J ends lost 3 bases and 6 bases, in that order; junction bases with no gene match: 11. Germline V CDR1 and CDR2: KGHDR, SFDVKD.